The rows below give T cell receptor beta chains drawn from one sample of a study of metastatic and nonmetastatic thyroid tumors. Using MiXCR, TCRdb re-called clones from the PCR reads. Of about 21,000 clones in the sample, about 30% were seen once. The sample was blood. The receptor source for this set is a female donor with papillary thyroid cancer or a benign thyroid nodule (not recorded which). Some clones in this sample may be carry-over from other donors' samples. Both conserved end residues are part of each CDR3.

V gene,CDR3 protein
TRBV7-7,CASSPWGSQETQYF
TRBV5-1,CASSLKTGASSYEQYF
TRBV7-6,CASSSPLGTGNNEQFF
TRBV24-1,CATSDLHPPGQVNTEAFF
TRBV9,CASSATGTSYEKLFF
TRBV12-3/TRBV12-4,CASSFRRGKAGELFF
TRBV19,CASSIGGQPFSYEQYF
TRBV30,CAWERLNGNTIYF
TRBV5-5,CASSIEGPNTEAFF
TRBV6-6,CASSYWDRGSEQYF
TRBV6-4,CASSDDSHNEQFF
TRBV6-2/TRBV6-3,CASSSPGLAVNEQFF
TRBV20-1,CSAGQGIEGYTF
TRBV11-2,CASSLSGSEQFF
TRBV7-2,CAICQQSGGFYEQNF
TRBV11-1,CASSPIAGTRAYF
TRBV11-2,CASSLWTSGRSSTDTQYF
TRBV5-4,CASSLAGPNTGELFF
TRBV5-1,CASSLGTGPNYGYTF
TRBV28,CASSLYGGWVEALPKNTEAFF
TRBV10-3,CAISGQGSLAGELFF
TRBV28,CASRIPEDEQYF
TRBV11-1,CASSLWRPSGVDTQYF
TRBV5-1,CASSLDRNTGELFF
TRBV6-2/TRBV6-3,CASSYPGGFYVQYF
TRBV5-1,CASSVTGGEGYTF
TRBV11-2,CASSRDDTSQPQHF
TRBV11-2,CASSLDAVSYEQYF
TRBV10-3,CAITTTSGGREQYF
TRBV9,CASRGRDRDGIRTGELFF
TRBV2,CASTAQGAPTSNQPQHF